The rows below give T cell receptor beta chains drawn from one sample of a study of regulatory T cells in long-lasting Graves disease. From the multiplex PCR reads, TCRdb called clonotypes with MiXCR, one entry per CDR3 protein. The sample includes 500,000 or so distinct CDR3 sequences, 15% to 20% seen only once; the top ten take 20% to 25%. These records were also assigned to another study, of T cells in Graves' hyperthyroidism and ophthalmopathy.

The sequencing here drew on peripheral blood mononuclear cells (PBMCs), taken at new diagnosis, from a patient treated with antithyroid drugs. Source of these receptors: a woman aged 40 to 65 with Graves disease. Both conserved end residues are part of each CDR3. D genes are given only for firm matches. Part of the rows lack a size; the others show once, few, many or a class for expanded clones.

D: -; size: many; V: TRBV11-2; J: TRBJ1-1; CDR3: CASSSLGVRRANTEAFF; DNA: TGTGCCAGCAGCTCCCTAGGGGTCCGGAGGGCGAACACTGAAGCTTTCTTT
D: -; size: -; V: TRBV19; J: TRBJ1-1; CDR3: CASSDRQAHEAFF; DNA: TGTGCCAGTAGTGACCGACAGGCTCATGAAGCTTTCTTT
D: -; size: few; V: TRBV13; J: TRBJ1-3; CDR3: CASSFLQGSSGNTIYF; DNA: TGTGCCAGCAGCTTTCTGCAGGGAAGCTCTGGAAACACCATATATTTT
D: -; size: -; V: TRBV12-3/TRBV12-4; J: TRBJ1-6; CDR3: CASSFKNSPLHF; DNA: TGTGCCAGCAGTTTTAAGAATTCACCCCTCCACTTT
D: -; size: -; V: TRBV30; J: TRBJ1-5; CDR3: CAWGEKGNQPQHF; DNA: TGTGCCTGGGGAGAAAAGGGCAATCAGCCCCAGCATTTT
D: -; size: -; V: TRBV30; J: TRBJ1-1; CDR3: CAWSVLGGRIDTEAFF; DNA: TGTGCCTGGAGTGTACTTGGGGGGCGAATTGACACTGAAGCTTTCTTT
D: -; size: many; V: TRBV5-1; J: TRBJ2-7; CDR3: CASSPRGRRASDEQYF; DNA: TGCGCCAGCAGCCCACGTGGGCGCAGGGCCAGCGACGAGCAGTACTTC
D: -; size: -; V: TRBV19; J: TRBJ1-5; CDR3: CASSIDQGHLGQPQHF; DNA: TGTGCCAGTAGTATAGATCAAGGACACCTCGGACAGCCCCAGCATTTT
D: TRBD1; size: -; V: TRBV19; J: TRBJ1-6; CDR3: CASSSGTANSPLHF; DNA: TGTGCCAGTAGTTCTGGGACAGCTAATTCACCCCTCCACTTT
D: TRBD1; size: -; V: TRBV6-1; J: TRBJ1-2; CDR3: CASSDRTGGINMRYTF; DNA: TGTGCCAGCAGCGATCGGACAGGGGGGATCAATATGAGGTACACCTTC
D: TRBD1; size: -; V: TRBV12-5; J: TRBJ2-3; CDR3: CASGLVLWTGNTDTQYF; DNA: TGTGCTAGTGGTTTGGTCCTTTGGACAGGGAACACAGATACGCAGTATTTT
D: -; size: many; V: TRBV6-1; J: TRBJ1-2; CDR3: CASSIRGFGYTF; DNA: TGTGCCAGCAGCATCAGGGGATTTGGCTACACCTTC
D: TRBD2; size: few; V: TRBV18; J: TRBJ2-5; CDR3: CASSLSLAGAQETQYF; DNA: TGTGCCAGCTCTCTTTCACTAGCGGGGGCCCAAGAGACCCAGTACTTC
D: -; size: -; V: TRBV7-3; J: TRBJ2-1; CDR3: CASSPGGGWGNEQFF; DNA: TGTGCCAGCAGCCCAGGGGGGGGCTGGGGCAATGAGCAGTTCTTC
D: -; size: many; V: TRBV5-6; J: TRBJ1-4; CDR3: CASTGRGEKLFF; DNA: TGTGCCAGCACGGGGAGGGGGGAAAAACTGTTTTTT
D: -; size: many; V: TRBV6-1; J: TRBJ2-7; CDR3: CASSRGPAYEQYF; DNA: TGTGCCAGCTCCCGGGGGCCTGCCTACGAGCAGTACTTC
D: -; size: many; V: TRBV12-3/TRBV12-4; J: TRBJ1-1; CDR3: CASSWGDTEAFF; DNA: TGTGCCAGCAGCTGGGGGGACACTGAAGCTTTCTTT
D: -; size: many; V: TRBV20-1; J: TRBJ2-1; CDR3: CSASLAFEQFF; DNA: TGCAGTGCTAGCCTAGCGTTCGAGCAGTTCTTC
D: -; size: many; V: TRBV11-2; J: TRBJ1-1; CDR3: CASSLDVSSEAFF; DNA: TGTGCCAGCAGCTTAGATGTTTCATCTGAAGCTTTCTTT
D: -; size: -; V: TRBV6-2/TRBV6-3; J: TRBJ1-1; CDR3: CASSVQSTASEAFF; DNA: TGTGCCAGCAGTGTACAATCCACTGCAAGTGAAGCTTTCTTT
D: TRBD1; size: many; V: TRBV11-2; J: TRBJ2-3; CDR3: CASSFTQGAGTDTQYF; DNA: TGTGCCAGCAGCTTCACCCAGGGGGCGGGCACAGATACGCAGTATTTT
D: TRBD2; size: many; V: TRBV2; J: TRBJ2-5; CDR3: CASSERLGLVETQYF; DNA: TGTGCCAGCAGTGAACGCCTAGGACTAGTAGAGACCCAGTACTTC
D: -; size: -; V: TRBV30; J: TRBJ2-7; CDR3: CAWSVPGLLPSKQYF; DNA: TGTGCCTGGAGTGTACCGGGCCTACTACCCTCAAAGCAGTACTTC
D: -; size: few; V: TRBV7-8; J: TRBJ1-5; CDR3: CASSLHRDSNQPQHF; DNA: TGTGCCAGCAGTCTTCACAGGGATAGCAATCAGCCCCAGCATTTT
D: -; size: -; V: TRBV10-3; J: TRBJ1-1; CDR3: CAISPNTRDTEAFF; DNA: TGTGCCATCAGTCCAAATACAAGGGACACTGAAGCTTTCTTT
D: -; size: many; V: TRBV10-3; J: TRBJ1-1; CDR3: CAISGGTDTEAFF; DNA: TGTGCCATCAGTGGGGGGACGGACACTGAAGCTTTCTTT
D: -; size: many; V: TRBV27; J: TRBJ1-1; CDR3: CASSLLDRWTEAFF; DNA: TGTGCCAGCAGTTTATTGGACAGATGGACTGAAGCTTTCTTT
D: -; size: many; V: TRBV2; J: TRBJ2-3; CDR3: CASNRRGTDTQYF; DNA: TGTGCCAGCAATCGAAGGGGAACAGATACGCAGTATTTT
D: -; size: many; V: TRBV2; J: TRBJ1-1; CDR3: CASNPLGGGTEAFF; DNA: TGTGCCAGCAACCCCCTGGGGGGTGGCACTGAAGCTTTCTTT